The 15 T cell receptor beta chains reported below all come from one sample, sequenced in a study of blood T cell repertoires in COVID-19. Some clones are missing from TCRdb's copy, which holds only in-frame ones; the method was immunoSEQ multiplex PCR. The sample yields around 170,000 clones, approximately 85% seen once. Material for sequencing was PBMCs or T cells enriched from blood (not recorded which). Every receptor here comes from a woman aged 30 to 39 who had recovered from COVID-19.

CDR3 nucleotides: TGTGCCAGCAGCTTTTTTGAGCGGGACTTCTCCTACAATGAGCAGTTCTTC. Encoded protein: CASSFFERDFSYNEQFF. The chain joins TRBV7-2 to TRBJ2-1; 7 bases map to TRBD2. Germline V gene lookup returns CDR1 SGHTA and CDR2 FQGNSA. Germline trimming cut 3 bases from V and 0 bases from J; bases unmatched to any gene: 8. The CDR3 extends over 17 amino acids. Full variable domain (rest looked up from reference TRBV7-2 and TRBJ2-1): GAGVSQSPSNKVTEKGKDVELRCDPISGHTALYWYRQSLGQGLEFLIYFQGNSAPDKSGLPSDRFSAERTGGSVSTLTIQRTQQEDSAVYLCASSFFERDFSYNEQFFGPGTRLTVL.

V and J are TRBV19 and TRBJ2-5; tentatively, D is TRBD1 (6 bases). CDR1 is LNHDA, CDR2 SQIVND, per germline (reference sequence). The CDR3 spans 15 residues. Trimming left V 0 bases short and J 5 bases short, with 13 bases between. CDR3 sequence reads: CASSIEATGWETQYF. Here the CDR3 DNA reads TGTGCCAGTAGTATAGAAGCGACAGGATGGGAGACCCAGTACTTC.

V and J are TRBV5-1 and TRBJ1-1; unclear D gene. The CDR3 has 15 amino acids. Germline assignment: CDR1 SGHRS and CDR2 YFSETQ. Trimming removed 0 bases from V and 0 bases from J, with 9 bases in between. CDR3 nucleotide sequence: TGCGCCAGCAGCTTGGGCTCGGGTATGAACACTGAAGCTTTCTTT. Translating it yields CASSLGSGMNTEAFF. Together with reference TRBV5-1 and TRBJ1-1, the CDR3 gives the full variable domain: KAGVTQTPRYLIKTRGQQVTLSCSPISGHRSVSWYQQTPGQGLQFLFEYFSETQRNKGNFPGRFSGRQFSNSRSEMNVSTLELGDSALYLCASSLGSGMNTEAFFGQGTRLTVV.

The V and J genes are TRBV11-3 and TRBJ2-1; 8 nucleotides align to TRBD1. Germline V gene sequence: CDR1 SGHNT, CDR2 YENEEA. Trimming took 5 bases from V and 3 from J; bases not matched to a gene: 6. CDR3 length: 15 amino acids. This CDR3 reads CASSKNRGDYNEQFF. CDR3 DNA: TGTGCCAGCAGCAAAAACAGGGGGGACTACAATGAGCAGTTCTTC. Supplemented by reference TRBV11-3 and TRBJ2-1, the full variable domain reads EAGVVQSPRYKIIEKKQPVAFWCNPISGHNTLYWYLQNLGQGPELLIRYENEEAVDDSQLPKDRFSAERLKGVDSTLKIQPAELGDSAVYLCASSKNRGDYNEQFFGPGTRLTVL.

The CDR3 bases are TGTGCCAGTAGTATGGGGGGGCACAATGAGCAGTTCTTC. Its protein product is CASSMGGHNEQFF. The chain joins TRBV19 to TRBJ2-1, with a possible D match to TRBD2 (7 bases). V dropped 3 bases and J dropped 5 bases, with 8 bases sitting between them. CDR1 is LNHDA and CDR2 is SQIVND in the germline V gene (reference sequence). The CDR3 has 13 residues.

The rearrangement uses TRBV5-5 and TRBJ1-5; D is perhaps TRBD1 (6 bases). Germline values: CDR1 SGHKS, CDR2 YYEKEE (reference sequence). The V end lost 2 bases, the J end lost 3 bases, and 9 bases lay between the germline ends. The CDR3 loop spans 14 amino acids. DNA of the CDR3: TGTGCCAGCAGCTTCAGGGGAGACAATCAGCCCCAGCATTTT. Translated, it gives CASSFRGDNQPQHF.

This chain joins TRBV6-5 and TRBJ1-6; 8 bases are shared with TRBD1. Per the germline V gene, CDR1 is MNHEY and CDR2 is SVGAGI. The V segment lost 10 bases and the J segment 8 bases; nucleotides outside the gene matches: 7. The CDR3 is 13 residues long. The CDR3 protein is CATMDRVYSPLHF. CDR3 nucleotides: TGTGCCACTATGGACAGGGTATATTCACCCCTCCACTTT.

The chain employs TRBV5-1 and TRBJ1-1; tentative D call: TRBD1 (5 bases). Trimming cost V 2 bases and J 3 bases, with 8 bases left between them. The CDR3 has 13 residues. CDR1 is SGHRS, CDR2 YFSETQ, per germline. As DNA, the CDR3 is TGCGCCAGCAGCTTCGGGGGAGACACTGAAGCTTTCTTT. The encoded protein is CASSFGGDTEAFF.

The V gene is TRBV2, the J gene TRBJ1-5; 8 bases are shared with TRBD1. After removal of 4 bases from V and 4 bases from J, the junction contained 6 bases not matched to a gene. Per the germline V gene, CDR1 is SNHLY and CDR2 is FYNNEI. The CDR3 extends over 15 amino acids. For the CDR3, the DNA is TGTGCCAGCAGTGGGGAGACAGGGGAGAATCAGCCCCAGCATTTT. It specifies CASSGETGENQPQHF.

The chain combines TRBV5-1 with TRBJ1-3; 8 bases are shared with TRBD1. V dropped 4 bases and J dropped 2; count of bases not matched to a gene: 8. This CDR3 contains 16 residues. Germline loops: CDR1 SGHRS, CDR2 YFSETQ. This CDR3 reads CASSLDGQGAGNTIYF. The CDR3 DNA reads as TGCGCCAGCAGCCTAGATGGACAGGGTGCTGGAAACACCATATATTTT.

The genes are TRBV9 and TRBJ1-6; D gene unclear. The CDR3 runs 13 residues. The germline V gene encodes CDR1 SGDLS and CDR2 YYNGEE. Trimming took off 3 bases at V and 8 bases at J, with 9 bases between the two ends. CDR3 bases: TGTGCCAGCAGCGCCGCTACCCATTCACCCCTCCACTTT. Protein product: CASSAATHSPLHF.

This chain links TRBV3-1 (or the pseudogene TRBV3-2) with TRBJ1-3; D possibly corresponds to TRBD1 (6 bases). The CDR3 spans 14 residues. V was cut by 7 bases and J by 4 bases, with 14 bases left in between. Germline V gene data show CDR1 as LGHDT and CDR2 as YNNKEL (reference sequence). The CDR3 spells CASTVQGEGNTIYF. The DNA for the CDR3 is TGTGCCAGCACCGTACAGGGTGAAGGAAACACCATATATTTT.

This sequence joins TRBV4-1 and TRBJ1-6, with TRBD1 matching 8 bases. The CDR3 spans 14 residues. With V trimmed by 5 bases and J by 7 bases, 4 bases remained unmatched. Germline lookup yields CDR1 MGHRA and CDR2 YSYEKL. The CDR3 region has the DNA TGCGCCAGCAGCGACAGGGGAAGGAATTCACCCCTCCACTTT. This codes for CASSDRGRNSPLHF.

A note on this clone: Given a much more abundant clone one base away, this may be a read error. The sample holds other DNA sequences that translate to the same CDR3. The chain links TRBV6-1 to TRBJ2-2; possibly TRBD1 for D (6 bases). Trimming cost V 3 bases and J 5 bases, with 7 bases left between them. This CDR3 is built from 13 residues. Germline CDR1 is MNHNS and CDR2 is SASEGT. Here the CDR3 reads CASSETGTGELFF. As DNA, the CDR3 is TGTGCCAGCAGTGAGACAGGAACCGGGGAGCTGTTTTTT.

CDR3 in DNA: TGTGCCTGGAGCCCCTCCGCCGGACTAATAAACAATGAGCAGTTCTTC. Amino acids: CAWSPSAGLINNEQFF. The chain combines TRBV30 with TRBJ2-1, with TRBD2 as a possible D gene (6 bases). Germline CDR1 GTSNPN, CDR2 SVGIG (reference sequence). V lost 3 bases to trimming and J lost 5 bases, with 20 bases between them. This CDR3 is built from 16 residues.